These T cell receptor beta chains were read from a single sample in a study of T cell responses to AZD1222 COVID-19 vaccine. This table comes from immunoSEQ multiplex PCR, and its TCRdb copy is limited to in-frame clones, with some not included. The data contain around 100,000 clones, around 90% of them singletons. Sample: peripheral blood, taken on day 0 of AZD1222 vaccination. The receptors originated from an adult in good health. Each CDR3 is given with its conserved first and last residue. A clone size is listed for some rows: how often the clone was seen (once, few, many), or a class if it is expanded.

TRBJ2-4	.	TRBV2	CASSPGQGVIIQYF
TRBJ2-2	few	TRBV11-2	CASSRGRLNTGELFF
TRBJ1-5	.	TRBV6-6	CASHYQPQHF
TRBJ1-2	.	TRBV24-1	CATSDPDREKTF
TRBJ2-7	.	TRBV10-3	CAISRDGGGYEQYF
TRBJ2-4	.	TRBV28	CASSLGSGRARAKNIQYF
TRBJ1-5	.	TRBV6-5	CASSYGENQPQHF
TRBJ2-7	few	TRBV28	CASRPADGRPPYEQYF
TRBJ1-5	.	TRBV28	CASSPTGQGVPYTSNQPQHF
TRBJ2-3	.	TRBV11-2	CASSLILSFSDTQYF
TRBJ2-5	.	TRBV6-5	CASSLGDGGRETQYF
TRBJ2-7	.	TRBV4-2	CASSQAAGLADYEQYF
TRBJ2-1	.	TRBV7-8	CASGRQGVRDEQFF
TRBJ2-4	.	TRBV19	CASSLRGEGIQYF
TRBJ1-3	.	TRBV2	CASSDVWGNTIYF
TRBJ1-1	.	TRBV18	CASSLNRVNTEAFF
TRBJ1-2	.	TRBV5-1	CASSFDRRDGYTF
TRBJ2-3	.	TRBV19	CASRDSGRDTQYF
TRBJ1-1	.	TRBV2	CASSETGQSAFF
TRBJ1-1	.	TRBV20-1	CSASGSAQAFF
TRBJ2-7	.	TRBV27	CASSLFLFGAYEQYF
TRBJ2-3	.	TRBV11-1	CASSRDRSTDTQYF
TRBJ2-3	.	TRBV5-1	CASSLTPGQGPSTDTQYF
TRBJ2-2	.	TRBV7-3	CASSLRAGELFF
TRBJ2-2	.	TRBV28	CASSLGTGYTGELFF
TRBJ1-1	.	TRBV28	CASNARSRGQTFF
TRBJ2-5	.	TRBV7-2	CASSLGKREFRETQYF
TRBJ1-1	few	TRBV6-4	CASSEIPEAEAFF
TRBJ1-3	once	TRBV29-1	CSVEMRDTRNTIYF
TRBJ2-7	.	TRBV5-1	CASSPEPPSVYEQYF
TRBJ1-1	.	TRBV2	CASSAQPANTEAFF
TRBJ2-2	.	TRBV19	CASIGLGNTGELFF
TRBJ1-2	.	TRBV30	CAWAGTGFHGYTF
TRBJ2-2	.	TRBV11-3	CASSRGLTSGASGELFF
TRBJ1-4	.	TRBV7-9	CASSSQGAEEKLFF
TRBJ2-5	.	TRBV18	CASSPTFRGLQETQYF
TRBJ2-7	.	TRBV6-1	CASSDHEGTVYEQYF
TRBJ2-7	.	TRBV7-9	CASSPPIYEQYF
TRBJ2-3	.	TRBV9	CASSTGTSGPRVLRDTQYF
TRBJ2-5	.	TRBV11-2	CASSLAQGKGETQYF
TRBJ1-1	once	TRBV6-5	CASSYGTGGYTEAFF
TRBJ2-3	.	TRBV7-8	CASSLVATSTDTQYF
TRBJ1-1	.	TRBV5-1	CASSHWGADTEAFF
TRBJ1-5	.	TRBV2	CASRNGRQAYQPQHF
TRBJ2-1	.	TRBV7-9	CASSLGPNNEQFF
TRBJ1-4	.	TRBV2	CASSDVSGTPGKLFF
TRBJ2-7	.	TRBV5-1	CASSLSGQIYEQYF
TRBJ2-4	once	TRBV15	CATSAPGVQLAKNIQYF
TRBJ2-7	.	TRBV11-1	CASSQGQSRTIEQYF
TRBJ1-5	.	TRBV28	CASSLGGQVTSNQPQHF
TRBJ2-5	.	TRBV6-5	CASSYDTEETQYF
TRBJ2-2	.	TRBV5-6	CASSPRLAGNTGELFF
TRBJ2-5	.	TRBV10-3	CAISEGGPETQYF
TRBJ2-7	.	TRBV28	CASSFRSRRAQIFSYEQYF
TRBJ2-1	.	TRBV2	CASSVNEQFF